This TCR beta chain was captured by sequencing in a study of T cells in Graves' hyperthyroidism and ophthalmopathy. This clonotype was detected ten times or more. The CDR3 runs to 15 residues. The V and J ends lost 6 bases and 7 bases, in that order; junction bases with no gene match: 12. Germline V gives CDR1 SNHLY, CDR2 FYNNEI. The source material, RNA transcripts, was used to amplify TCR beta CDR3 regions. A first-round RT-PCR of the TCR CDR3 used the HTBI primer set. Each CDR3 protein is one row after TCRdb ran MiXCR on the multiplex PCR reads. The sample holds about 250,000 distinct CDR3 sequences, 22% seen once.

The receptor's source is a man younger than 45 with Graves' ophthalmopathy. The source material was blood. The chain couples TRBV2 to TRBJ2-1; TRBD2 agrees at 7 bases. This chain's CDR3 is CASRRRDAGRNEQFF. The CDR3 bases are TGTGCCAGCAGGAGAAGGGACGCCGGGAGGAATGAGCAGTTCTTC.